The source of this T cell receptor beta chain is a study of breast tumors, draining lymph nodes, adjacent tissues. Of note for this clonotype: No antigen is known for it.

Regarding the study as a whole: Tumor repertoires ranked between lymph nodes and nontumor tissue in diversity, with V and J gene preferences. Data only fit, rather than demonstrated, lymph node origin of most tumor T cells. Most tumor T cells seemingly derive from lymph node, then expand in tumor. Luminal-like breast cancer showed significantly higher tumor–nontumor repertoire similarity than basal-like.

TCRdb recomputed calls from the multiplex PCR reads with MiXCR, one row per CDR3 protein. Among 200,000 or so distinct CDR3 sequences, 30% to 40% were seen once, and the ten largest hold approximately 4.3%. Breast cancer patients provided tissue from their axillary draining lymph nodes. The receptor's source is a female donor with breast cancer. Some clones in this sample may be carry-over from other donors' samples. Sequences were obtained from axillary lymph node tissue.

CDR3 sequence reads: CASSRRGSETQYF. The CDR3 region has the DNA TGTGCCAGTAGTCGCCGGGGATCGGAGACCCAGTACTTC. The J gene is TRBJ2-5, the V gene TRBV19; D may be TRBD2 (5 bases). V was cut by 5 bases and J by 5 bases, with 12 bases left in between. CDR3 length: 13 amino acids. The germline CDR1 and CDR2 sequences are LNHDA and SQIVND (reference sequence).